The 12 T cell receptor beta chains in this list originate from one sample, sequenced in a study of blood T cell repertoires in COVID-19. Profiling relied on immunoSEQ multiplex PCR, and the TCRdb table lists in-frame clones only, not all of them. The sample contains 90,000 to 110,000 clones, less than 90% of which appear only once. The sequenced sample was peripheral blood. The receptors come from a woman in her sixties or seventies with acute or convalescent COVID-19.

This rearrangement joins TRBV19 to TRBJ2-4, with 13 bases aligning to TRBD2. Looked up from germline, CDR1 is LNHDA and CDR2 is SQIVND (reference sequence). With V trimmed by 5 bases and J by 7 bases, 8 bases remained unmatched. The CDR3 sequence is 16 residues long. CDR3 protein: CASSLTSGGPGNIQYF. The CDR3 region has the DNA TGTGCCAGTAGTTTGACTAGCGGGGGGCCGGGGAACATTCAGTACTTC.

The CDR3 DNA sequence: TGCGCCAGCCGAGGGTCCTCTGAAAAACTGTTTTTT. It encodes CASRGSSEKLFF. V gene TRBV5-1 combines with J gene TRBJ1-4; D not certain. This CDR3 spans 12 amino acids. CDR1 is SGHRS and CDR2 is YFSETQ in the germline V gene. Trimming shortened V by 7 bases and J by 7 bases, and 11 bases separated the two germline ends.

This chain uses TRBV10-3 with TRBJ1-1; 7 bases agree with TRBD1. Looked up from germline, CDR1 is ENHRY and CDR2 is SYGVKD. This CDR3 comprises 14 residues. The trim removed 6 bases at V and 2 bases at J, leaving 6 bases unmatched. Here the CDR3 reads CAIRTGTVNTEAFF. The CDR3 nucleotides read TGTGCCATCAGGACCGGGACAGTAAACACTGAAGCTTTCTTT.

CDR3 in DNA: TGTGCCAGTAGTATAAACCTCCGCGGCAGGGTCGGTATTAACTATGGCTACACCTTC. Protein sequence: CASSINLRGRVGINYGYTF. The V and J genes are TRBV19 and TRBJ1-2, with D possibly TRBD1 on 5 matching bases. In germline, CDR1 is LNHDA, CDR2 SQIVND (reference sequence). Trimming removed 2 bases from V and 1 base from J, with 23 bases in between. This CDR3 comprises 19 residues.

The rearrangement links TRBV11-3 to TRBJ2-3; D remains ambiguous. Trimming cost V 4 bases and J 7 bases, with 12 bases left between them. Looked up from germline, CDR1 is SGHNT and CDR2 is YENEEA. The CDR3 covers 13 residues. The CDR3 DNA is TGTGCCAGCAGCTCTGACTCCCGAAATACGCAGTATTTT. Residues: CASSSDSRNTQYF.

This clone was detected once. The V call is TRBV4-1, the J call TRBJ1-3; D perhaps matches TRBD1 (5 bases). Germline CDR1 and CDR2: MGHRA and YSYEKL. The CDR3 extends over 16 amino acids. V lost 5 bases to trimming and J lost 0 bases, with 14 bases between them. This CDR3 reads CASSDDSASSGNTIYF. DNA for the CDR3: TGCGCCAGCAGCGACGACAGTGCCTCCTCTGGAAACACCATATATTTT.

This chain uses TRBV29-1 with TRBJ2-1, with TRBD2 matching over 9 bases. CDR1 is SQVTM and CDR2 is ANQGSEA in the germline V gene. V was clipped by 4 bases and J by 10 bases; unmatched bases: 5. CDR3 length equals 12 residues. CDR3 region: CSVGVAGVEQFF. The CDR3 nucleotides read TGCAGCGTTGGGGTAGCGGGAGTGGAGCAGTTCTTC.

This chain's CDR3 is CASSEQQGSGNTIYF. The DNA of the CDR3 is TGTGCCAGCAGCGAGCAACAGGGTTCTGGAAACACCATATATTTT. V usage is TRBV7-6 and J usage is TRBJ1-3; maybe TRBD1 (6 bases). With 5 bases removed from V and 1 base from J, the gap between germline ends came to 12 bases. CDR1 is SGHVS, CDR2 FNYEAQ, per germline. This CDR3 has 15 amino acids. The variable domain in full, with the rest retrieved from reference TRBV7-6 and TRBJ1-3, is GAGVSQSPRYKVTKRGQDVALRCDPISGHVSLYWYRQALGQGPEFLTYFNYEAQQDKSGLPNDRFSAERPEGSISTLTIQRTEQRDSAMYRCASSEQQGSGNTIYFGEGSWLTVV.

CDR3 DNA: TGTGCCAGTAGTAACCCAGGTCCAGATGACTACACCTTC. It encodes CASSNPGPDDYTF. The chain employs TRBV19 and TRBJ1-2, with D unclear. From germline, CDR1 is LNHDA and CDR2 SQIVND (reference sequence). V was pared by 4 bases and J by 10 bases, with 16 bases between. The length of the CDR3 is 13 residues.

This chain joins TRBV2 and TRBJ1-4; TRBD1 matches 7 bases. The CDR3 consists of 16 residues. Unmatched junction bases numbered 7, after V lost 6 bases and J lost 0 bases. Germline lookup yields CDR1 SNHLY and CDR2 FYNNEI. As DNA, the CDR3 is TGTGCCAGCAGCCAAGACAGGGTAGCAACTAATGAAAAACTGTTTTTT. It codes for CASSQDRVATNEKLFF. Full variable domain (rest looked up from reference TRBV2 and TRBJ1-4): EPEVTQTPSHQVTQMGQEVILRCVPISNHLYFYWYRQILGQKVEFLVSFYNNEISEKSEIFDDQFSVERPDGSNFTLKIRSTKLEDSAMYFCASSQDRVATNEKLFFGSGTQLSVL.

V gene TRBV27 combines with J gene TRBJ2-7; 7 nucleotides align to TRBD1. The CDR3 contains 14 residues. J was trimmed by 1 base and V by 3 bases; bases with no gene match: 3. Germline assignment: CDR1 MNHEY and CDR2 SMNVEV (reference sequence). The CDR3 nucleotides read TGTGCCAGCAGTTTCTCGGACAGGTCCTACGAGCAGTACTTC. It translates to CASSFSDRSYEQYF.

V is TRBV7-9 and J is TRBJ2-3; the match to TRBD2 covers 12 bases. CDR3 length: 15 amino acids. Germline trimming cut 0 bases from V and 7 bases from J; bases unmatched to any gene: 2. Germline lookup yields CDR1 SEHNR and CDR2 FQNEAQ (reference sequence). The CDR3 coding sequence is TGTGCCAGCAGCTTAGCGGGACTAGCGGGTCATACGCAGTATTTT. Translation: CASSLAGLAGHTQYF.